These T cell receptor beta chains were read from a single sample in a study of human T cells and chemical hapten exposure. MiXCR, run by TCRdb on the RACE reads, gives a single entry per CDR3 protein. The sample has roughly 180,000 distinct CDR3 sequences, 20% to 25% seen once; the top ten hold under 7%. The sample here was whole blood, taken in connection with sensitization to the hapten diphenylcyclopropenone (DPC). These receptors all stem from a woman between 45 and 65 years old with alopecia areata. Some clones in this sample may be carry-over from other donors' samples. Each CDR3 is given with its conserved first and last residue. The D gene is left open where the match is weak. Clone size is shown for a subset of rows, as once, few, many or a class of expanded clone.

abundance: -
j_gene: TRBJ2-7
d_gene: TRBD1
v_gene: TRBV6-1
CDR3aa: CASSGLPGQGTEQYF
CDR3nt: TGTGCCAGCAGTGGCCTCCCGGGACAGGGCACCGAGCAGTACTTC

abundance: few
j_gene: TRBJ1-1
d_gene: -
v_gene: TRBV6-5
CDR3aa: CASSHPLGGGGLAEAFF
CDR3nt: TGTGCCAGCAGTCACCCTCTAGGGGGAGGGGGTTTGGCTGAAGCTTTCTTT

abundance: few
j_gene: TRBJ2-3
d_gene: -
v_gene: TRBV6-5
CDR3aa: CASSYSQKQVTDTQYF
CDR3nt: TGTGCCAGCAGTTACTCCCAAAAACAGGTCACAGATACGCAGTATTTT

abundance: -
j_gene: TRBJ2-7
d_gene: TRBD1
v_gene: TRBV7-9
CDR3aa: CASSPDRAAGEQYF
CDR3nt: TGTGCCAGCAGCCCCGACAGGGCCGCTGGGGAGCAGTACTTC

abundance: -
j_gene: TRBJ1-1
d_gene: TRBD1
v_gene: TRBV29-1
CDR3aa: CSVGQGGTEAFF
CDR3nt: TGCAGCGTAGGACAGGGTGGCACTGAAGCTTTCTTT

abundance: few
j_gene: TRBJ2-6
d_gene: -
v_gene: TRBV7-2
CDR3aa: CASSSNGGSGANVLTF
CDR3nt: TGTGCCAGCAGCTCCAACGGCGGATCAGGGGCCAACGTCCTGACTTTC

abundance: -
j_gene: TRBJ1-1
d_gene: -
v_gene: TRBV3-1
CDR3aa: CASSQVGTTEAFF
CDR3nt: TGTGCCAGCAGCCAAGTGGGTACCACTGAAGCTTTCTTT

abundance: few
j_gene: TRBJ2-3
d_gene: -
v_gene: TRBV28
CDR3aa: CASKLRGPTDTQYF
CDR3nt: TGTGCCAGCAAGCTGCGAGGGCCAACAGATACGCAGTATTTT

abundance: few
j_gene: TRBJ2-3
d_gene: -
v_gene: TRBV11-3
CDR3aa: CASSLGGSGTDTQYF
CDR3nt: TGTGCCAGCAGCTTAGGGGGGTCTGGGACAGATACGCAGTATTTT

abundance: -
j_gene: TRBJ1-3
d_gene: -
v_gene: TRBV28
CDR3aa: CASSLIKGGNTIYF
CDR3nt: TGTGCCAGCAGTTTAATTAAGGGTGGAAACACCATATATTTT

abundance: few
j_gene: TRBJ2-3
d_gene: TRBD2
v_gene: TRBV9
CDR3aa: CASSVGEREVTDTQYF
CDR3nt: TGTGCCAGCAGCGTAGGAGAGCGGGAGGTGACAGATACGCAGTATTTT

abundance: few
j_gene: TRBJ1-1
d_gene: TRBD1
v_gene: TRBV12-3/TRBV12-4
CDR3aa: CASSLSGTGGTEAFF
CDR3nt: TGTGCCAGCAGTTTATCTGGGACAGGGGGCACTGAAGCTTTCTTT

abundance: many
j_gene: TRBJ2-1
d_gene: -
v_gene: TRBV15
CDR3aa: CATSRDNKRTTYNEQFF
CDR3nt: TGTGCCACCAGCAGAGATAACAAGCGGACTACCTACAATGAGCAGTTCTTC

abundance: -
j_gene: TRBJ2-5
d_gene: TRBD1
v_gene: TRBV5-1
CDR3aa: CASSLGGGQIQETQYF
CDR3nt: TGCGCCAGCAGCTTGGGTGGGGGACAGATTCAAGAGACCCAGTACTTC

abundance: -
j_gene: TRBJ1-5
d_gene: TRBD1
v_gene: TRBV2
CDR3aa: CASTQDRVGNQPQHF
CDR3nt: TGTGCCAGCACCCAAGACAGGGTGGGCAATCAGCCCCAGCATTTT

abundance: few
j_gene: TRBJ2-3
d_gene: -
v_gene: TRBV5-1
CDR3aa: CASSLLGGGRTDTQYF
CDR3nt: TGCGCCAGCAGCTTGTTGGGGGGAGGCCGCACAGATACGCAGTATTTT

abundance: few
j_gene: TRBJ2-4
d_gene: -
v_gene: TRBV7-9
CDR3aa: CASSPTVAKNIQYF
CDR3nt: TGTGCCAGCAGCCCCACGGTAGCCAAAAACATTCAGTACTTC

abundance: -
j_gene: TRBJ1-3
d_gene: -
v_gene: TRBV2
CDR3aa: CASSEGQGSDGNTIYF
CDR3nt: TGTGCCAGCAGTGAAGGGCAGGGAAGTGATGGAAACACCATATATTTT

abundance: few
j_gene: TRBJ1-1
d_gene: TRBD1
v_gene: TRBV20-1
CDR3aa: CSAPRGGTVNTEAFF
CDR3nt: TGCAGTGCTCCACGTGGAGGGACAGTGAACACTGAAGCTTTCTTT

abundance: many
j_gene: TRBJ2-1
d_gene: TRBD2
v_gene: TRBV10-3
CDR3aa: CAISGEREFSYNEQFF
CDR3nt: TGTGCCATCAGTGGGGAGCGGGAGTTCTCCTACAATGAGCAGTTCTTC

abundance: -
j_gene: TRBJ2-5
d_gene: -
v_gene: TRBV2
CDR3aa: CASRILITQETQYF
CDR3nt: TGTGCCAGCAGAATCCTTATTACGCAAGAGACCCAGTACTTC

abundance: few
j_gene: TRBJ2-3
d_gene: -
v_gene: TRBV12-5
CDR3aa: CASAFTRDSEYF
CDR3nt: TGTGCTAGTGCCTTCACGAGGGACTCGGAGTATTTT

abundance: -
j_gene: TRBJ1-1
d_gene: -
v_gene: TRBV6-1
CDR3aa: CASSEEFVNTEAFF
CDR3nt: TGTGCCAGCAGTGAAGAATTCGTGAACACTGAAGCTTTCTTT

abundance: -
j_gene: TRBJ1-5
d_gene: TRBD1
v_gene: TRBV12-3/TRBV12-4
CDR3aa: CASSFLPGTGAGNQPQHF
CDR3nt: TGTGCCAGCAGTTTCCTACCCGGGACAGGGGCGGGAAATCAGCCCCAGCATTTT

abundance: -
j_gene: TRBJ2-3
d_gene: -
v_gene: TRBV12-3/TRBV12-4
CDR3aa: CASSLAQGKTDTQYF
CDR3nt: TGTGCCAGCAGTTTAGCCCAGGGTAAAACAGATACGCAGTATTTT

abundance: -
j_gene: TRBJ2-1
d_gene: TRBD2
v_gene: TRBV5-5
CDR3aa: CASSLGLADFSYNEQFF
CDR3nt: TGTGCCAGCAGCTTAGGGCTAGCGGACTTCTCCTACAATGAGCAGTTCTTC

abundance: few
j_gene: TRBJ2-5
d_gene: -
v_gene: TRBV24-1
CDR3aa: CATSDFSAPKYF
CDR3nt: TGTGCCACCAGTGATTTTTCGGCTCCAAAGTACTTC

abundance: -
j_gene: TRBJ1-1
d_gene: -
v_gene: TRBV29-1
CDR3aa: CSVEGNRPTEAFF
CDR3nt: TGCAGCGTTGAAGGTAACAGGCCCACTGAAGCTTTCTTT

abundance: -
j_gene: TRBJ2-5
d_gene: -
v_gene: TRBV12-3/TRBV12-4
CDR3aa: CASSLKRETQYF
CDR3nt: TGTGCCAGCAGTTTAAAGCGGGAGACCCAGTACTTC

abundance: -
j_gene: TRBJ1-1
d_gene: -
v_gene: TRBV7-2
CDR3aa: CASSPTVNTEAFF
CDR3nt: TGTGCCAGCAGCCCCACGGTGAACACTGAAGCTTTCTTT

abundance: -
j_gene: TRBJ2-5
d_gene: -
v_gene: TRBV6-2/TRBV6-3
CDR3aa: CASRETAQETQYF
CDR3nt: TGTGCCAGCAGGGAAACAGCCCAAGAGACCCAGTACTTC

abundance: -
j_gene: TRBJ2-6
d_gene: -
v_gene: TRBV15
CDR3aa: CATSRFQYGANVLTF
CDR3nt: TGTGCCACCAGCAGATTTCAGTACGGGGCCAACGTCCTGACTTTC

abundance: -
j_gene: TRBJ2-7
d_gene: TRBD2
v_gene: TRBV5-1
CDR3aa: CASSLAGKMEQYF
CDR3nt: TGCGCCAGCAGCTTAGCGGGGAAAATGGAGCAGTACTTC

abundance: -
j_gene: TRBJ2-1
d_gene: -
v_gene: TRBV20-1
CDR3aa: CSASKGASAYNEQFF
CDR3nt: TGCAGTGCTTCCAAGGGGGCTAGCGCCTACAATGAGCAGTTCTTC

abundance: few
j_gene: TRBJ1-4
d_gene: TRBD1
v_gene: TRBV10-3
CDR3aa: CAISARRTGDEKLFF
CDR3nt: TGTGCCATCAGTGCACGTAGGACAGGGGATGAAAAACTGTTTTTT

abundance: -
j_gene: TRBJ2-7
d_gene: TRBD2
v_gene: TRBV7-2
CDR3aa: CASSLEASGYYEQYF
CDR3nt: TGTGCCAGCAGCTTAGAGGCTAGCGGATACTACGAGCAGTACTTC

abundance: -
j_gene: TRBJ2-5
d_gene: -
v_gene: TRBV7-9
CDR3aa: CASSIRGETQYF
CDR3nt: TGTGCCAGCAGCATCCGGGGAGAGACCCAGTACTTC

abundance: few
j_gene: TRBJ1-3
d_gene: -
v_gene: TRBV20-1
CDR3aa: CSARDRRVYTIYF
CDR3nt: TGCAGTGCTAGAGATCGAAGGGTTTACACCATATATTTT

abundance: once
j_gene: TRBJ2-2
d_gene: TRBD1
v_gene: TRBV29-1
CDR3aa: CSVRQGPNTGELFF
CDR3nt: TGCAGCGTACGACAGGGGCCGAACACCGGGGAGCTGTTTTTT

abundance: -
j_gene: TRBJ2-1
d_gene: -
v_gene: TRBV5-1
CDR3aa: CASSHSGEQFF
CDR3nt: TGCGCCAGCAGTCATTCCGGGGAGCAGTTCTTC

abundance: -
j_gene: TRBJ2-1
d_gene: TRBD2
v_gene: TRBV4-3
CDR3aa: CASSQATGTRNHEQFF
CDR3nt: TGTGCCAGCAGCCAGGCAACCGGGACTAGAAACCATGAGCAGTTCTTC

abundance: -
j_gene: TRBJ2-1
d_gene: TRBD2
v_gene: TRBV6-4
CDR3aa: CASSVTSGFEQFF
CDR3nt: TGTGCCAGCAGTGTGACTAGCGGGTTTGAGCAGTTCTTC

abundance: once
j_gene: TRBJ2-7
d_gene: TRBD2
v_gene: TRBV9
CDR3aa: CASSGSGTLGEQYF
CDR3nt: TGTGCCAGCAGCGGAAGCGGGACCTTGGGCGAGCAGTACTTC

abundance: -
j_gene: TRBJ1-4
d_gene: -
v_gene: TRBV29-1
CDR3aa: CSVLAGSSNEKLFF
CDR3nt: TGCAGCGTTCTTGCGGGGTCAAGTAATGAAAAACTGTTTTTT

abundance: few
j_gene: TRBJ2-1
d_gene: TRBD2
v_gene: TRBV6-5
CDR3aa: CASSRTSMINEQFF
CDR3nt: TGTGCCAGCAGCCGGACTAGTATGATCAATGAGCAGTTCTTC

abundance: -
j_gene: TRBJ1-5
d_gene: -
v_gene: TRBV6-2/TRBV6-3
CDR3aa: CASSYQGGNQPQHF
CDR3nt: TGTGCCAGCAGTTACCAGGGCGGAAATCAGCCCCAGCATTTT

abundance: -
j_gene: TRBJ2-7
d_gene: -
v_gene: TRBV12-3/TRBV12-4
CDR3aa: CASRRGVGEQYF
CDR3nt: TGTGCCAGCAGAAGAGGGGTAGGTGAGCAGTACTTC

abundance: many
j_gene: TRBJ2-5
d_gene: TRBD2
v_gene: TRBV5-1
CDR3aa: CASGLANSETQYF
CDR3nt: TGCGCCAGCGGACTAGCCAACTCTGAGACCCAGTACTTC

abundance: few
j_gene: TRBJ2-1
d_gene: -
v_gene: TRBV5-1
CDR3aa: CASSLSLGTHNEQFF
CDR3nt: TGCGCCAGCAGTTTGTCCCTAGGGACCCACAATGAGCAGTTCTTC

abundance: few
j_gene: TRBJ1-2
d_gene: -
v_gene: TRBV19
CDR3aa: CASGDGNYGYTF
CDR3nt: TGTGCCAGTGGGGACGGAAACTATGGCTACACCTTC

abundance: -
j_gene: TRBJ1-1
d_gene: -
v_gene: TRBV5-1
CDR3aa: CASKDPAARDWTEAFF
CDR3nt: TGCGCCAGCAAAGACCCCGCAGCCAGGGATTGGACTGAAGCTTTCTTT

abundance: -
j_gene: TRBJ1-1
d_gene: -
v_gene: TRBV11-2
CDR3aa: CASSLYPGYTEAFF
CDR3nt: TGTGCCAGCAGCTTATACCCAGGGTACACTGAAGCTTTCTTT

abundance: -
j_gene: TRBJ1-6
d_gene: TRBD1
v_gene: TRBV5-1
CDR3aa: CASSWWGQGENSPLHF
CDR3nt: TGCGCCAGCAGCTGGTGGGGACAGGGAGAAAATTCACCCCTCCACTTT

abundance: -
j_gene: TRBJ2-1
d_gene: TRBD2
v_gene: TRBV10-3
CDR3aa: CAISMTSGNSYNEQFF
CDR3nt: TGTGCCATCAGCATGACTAGCGGGAATTCCTACAATGAGCAGTTCTTC

abundance: few
j_gene: TRBJ2-1
d_gene: TRBD1
v_gene: TRBV5-6
CDR3aa: CASSSVSSPGQGNEQFF
CDR3nt: TGTGCCAGCAGCTCAGTTAGTAGCCCGGGACAGGGCAATGAGCAGTTCTTC

abundance: -
j_gene: TRBJ2-1
d_gene: -
v_gene: TRBV20-1
CDR3aa: CSAREYPDDEQFF
CDR3nt: TGCAGTGCTAGAGAGTACCCCGACGATGAGCAGTTCTTC

abundance: many
j_gene: TRBJ1-2
d_gene: -
v_gene: TRBV6-2/TRBV6-3
CDR3aa: CASRDSFYGYTF
CDR3nt: TGTGCCAGCCGGGACTCCTTCTATGGCTACACCTTC

abundance: -
j_gene: TRBJ2-5
d_gene: TRBD2
v_gene: TRBV7-3
CDR3aa: CASSRTQILAGGPGREETQYF
CDR3nt: TGTGCCAGCAGCCGGACTCAGATACTAGCGGGAGGGCCGGGAAGGGAAGAGACCCAGTACTTC

abundance: -
j_gene: TRBJ2-4
d_gene: -
v_gene: TRBV11-2
CDR3aa: CVSSLTRGYETSQNIQYF
CDR3nt: TGTGTCAGCAGCTTAACTAGAGGTTATGAAACTAGTCAAAACATTCAGTACTTC

abundance: -
j_gene: TRBJ1-2
d_gene: -
v_gene: TRBV28
CDR3aa: CASRGLIYGYTF
CDR3nt: TGTGCCAGCAGGGGACTGATTTATGGCTACACCTTC